This entry is about one TCR beta chain. Trimming took off 0 bases at V and 5 bases at J, with 13 bases between the two ends. Germline CDR1 is ENHRY and CDR2 is SYGVKD. This CDR3 region has 15 residues. The data were taken from a study of blood T cell repertoires in COVID-19. About the research overall: From the United States, Italy and Spain came samples of acute and convalescent COVID-19.

The authors' processing: For nucleated cells, counts were estimated from reference gene primer amplification. Produced via immunoSEQ multiplex PCR; TCRdb's table is partial and in-frame only. V and J calls and clone size are those listed in that table; D and trimming were worked out from the DNA. The sample comprises hundreds of thousands of clones, over 80% of which are singletons, and approximately 1.5% rests with the top ten. This chain links TRBV10-3 with TRBJ1-1; D remains unclear. This receptor was obtained from a woman aged 40 to 50 who had recovered from COVID-19. Material for sequencing was peripheral blood. CDR3 sequence (DNA): TGTGCCATCAGTGAGTCTAGCGGCTCGCTGACTGAAGCTTTCTTT. This sequence encodes CAISESSGSLTEAFF.